This T cell receptor (beta chain) is drawn from a study of beta chain features in type 1 diabetes listed by TCRdb under 2018. Turning to the overall study: No differences in mean age, gender distribution, total cell number or subset yield were found between patients and healthy donors. In the study, TCRB repertoires of sorted circulating CD4+ T cell subsets from recently diagnosed type 1 diabetes patients were compared with those of matched healthy donors. Across all samples, fewer than 110,000,000 sorted cells were examined, and cell number per subset correlated strongly with RNA yield. Regulatory and stem cell-like memory subsets were obtained from only 8 patients and roughly 8 healthy donors, while naive and central memory subsets were obtained from all 30 or so donors.

About this clone: Its antigen is unknown. No per-base quality is available; no much larger clone lies one base away.

The entire amount of isolated RNA was reverse transcribed using the High Capacity cDNA Reverse Transcription Kit, so the sequenced TCRB transcripts were expressed ones. Deep immunoSEQ sequencing was performed on naive, central memory and regulatory T cell samples, with an average of roughly 3.3 million total reads per sample. Sorted cells were lysed in RLT buffer and RNA was extracted with DNase-treated RNeasy Micro or Mini kits, depending on cell number. To prevent cross-contamination, every cell subset was processed on its own, while patient and healthy donor samples were processed together. The immunoSEQ multiplex PCR was used to amplify TCRB sequences from cDNA, yielding 87-bp fragments that span the CDR3 region. The amplicons were sequenced using the Illumina HiSeq platform. On the authors' methods: PCR bias was computationally corrected using synthetic template baselines, reads within Hamming distance 2 were collapsed, and singletons that could not be merged were discarded. By aligning reads against IMGT, V, D and J genes, CDR3 length, and insertions or deletions at six rearrangement sites were assigned. Within each subset, clonotype counts were normalized to the number of sorted cells before true diversity and Gini coefficients were calculated with the tcR R package. The overlap coefficient, calculated on TCRB nucleotide sequences, was used to quantify repertoire sharing. As a proxy for the pre-selection repertoire, out-of-frame TCRB sequences from naive cells were analyzed. TCRdb took this table from immuneACCESS and kept in-frame rearrangements with V and J called. Such tables lack part of the clones; where checked against another copy, unresolved V genes explain under half of the gap, and the rest is unexplained. Clone size and V and J calls were adopted from that table, with D and trimming inferred from the DNA. For this sample the table gives 350,000 to 450,000 clones, of which approximately 15% were detected only once. The ten most abundant clones make up roughly 0.04% of the sample.

CDR1 and CDR2 were assigned from the germline V gene as MNHEY and SVGAGI. There are 13 amino acids in the CDR3, from cysteine to phenylalanine inclusive. Only the CDR3 DNA stays, 39 bases, in frame from base 1. The V end loses 5 bases and the J end loses 1 base, and a stretch of 8 bases separates them. Points the paper makes about the study in general: Patients with type 1 diabetes made fewer insertions and deleted more nucleotides at VDJ recombination sites, implying thymic rearrangement abnormalities. Only small numbers of individuals were included in the HLA sub-analyses, which left unresolved whether HLA type had any influence on TCRB rearrangement. In all four CD4+ subsets, TCRB CDR3 length was moderately but significantly shorter in type 1 diabetes patients. Because cDNA rather than genomic DNA was sequenced, highly expressing activated cells could have been over-represented, although no difference in activation and CD3 levels was found between groups. Naive, central memory and regulatory TCRB repertoires appeared to be more similar among patients than among healthy donors. Shorter templates might be favored by PCR, yet because patient and control samples were amplified and corrected together, any such skew would affect both groups equally.

Each donor gave one peripheral blood draw, about 110 mL on average, collected into heparinised tubes. A BD FACSAria II and a panel including CD45RO, CCR7, CD25, CD127, CD95 and CD27 were used to sort naive, central memory, regulatory and stem cell-like memory CD4+ T cells. A purity above 95% was achieved for all sorted populations. PBMCs were separated immediately by Lymphoprep density gradient centrifugation and were stained directly, without being cultured. So that batch effects would be minimized, each experiment stained and sorted samples in pairs, pairing one healthy donor with one patient. Recombination connected TRBV6-5 to TRBJ1-1; TRBD1 is a possible D gene, resting on 5 matching bases. Sequenced: naive CD4+ T cells from blood. The cell subset or site label here, explained by the study, means: true naive CD4+ T cells. This receptor was taken from a man under 40 in good health. CDR3 loop: CASSQDTNTEAFF. In nucleotides, the sequence is TGTGCCAGCAGTCAGGACACGAACACTGAAGCTTTCTTT.